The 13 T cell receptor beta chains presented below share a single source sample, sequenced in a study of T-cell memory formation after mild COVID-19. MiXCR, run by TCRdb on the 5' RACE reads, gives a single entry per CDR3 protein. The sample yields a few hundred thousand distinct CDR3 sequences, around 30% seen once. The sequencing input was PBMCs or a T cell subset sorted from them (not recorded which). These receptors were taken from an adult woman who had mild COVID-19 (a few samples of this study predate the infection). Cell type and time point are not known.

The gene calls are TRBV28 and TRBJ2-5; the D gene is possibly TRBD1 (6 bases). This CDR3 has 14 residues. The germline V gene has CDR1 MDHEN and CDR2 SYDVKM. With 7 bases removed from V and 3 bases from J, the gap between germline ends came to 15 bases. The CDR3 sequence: CASTRSSGEETQYF. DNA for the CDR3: TGTGCCAGCACCCGATCGTCAGGGGAAGAGACCCAGTACTTC.

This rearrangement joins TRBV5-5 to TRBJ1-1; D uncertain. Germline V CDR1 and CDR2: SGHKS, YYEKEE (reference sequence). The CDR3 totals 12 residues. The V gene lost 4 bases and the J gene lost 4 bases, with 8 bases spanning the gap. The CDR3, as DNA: TGTGCCAGCAGCCGCGAAGTCACTGAAGCTTTCTTT. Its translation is CASSREVTEAFF.

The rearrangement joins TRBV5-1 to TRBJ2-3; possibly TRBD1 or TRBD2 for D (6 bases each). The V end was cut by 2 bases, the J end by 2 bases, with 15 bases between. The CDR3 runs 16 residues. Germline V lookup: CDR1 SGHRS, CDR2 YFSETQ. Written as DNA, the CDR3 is TGCGCCAGCAGCTTAGGCACGGGGGCCTACACAGATACGCAGTATTTT. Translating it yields CASSLGTGAYTDTQYF.

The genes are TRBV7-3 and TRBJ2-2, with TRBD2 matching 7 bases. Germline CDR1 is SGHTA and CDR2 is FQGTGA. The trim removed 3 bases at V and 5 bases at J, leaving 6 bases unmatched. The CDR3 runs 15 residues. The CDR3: CASSFNGGNTGELFF. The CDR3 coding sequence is TGTGCCAGCAGCTTCAACGGGGGGAATACCGGGGAGCTGTTTTTT.

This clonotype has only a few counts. In nucleotides, the CDR3 is TGTGCCAGCTCACCGCCAACAGCGGGGGAGCAGTTCTTC. It codes for CASSPPTAGEQFF. V usage is TRBV18 and J usage is TRBJ2-1; TRBD2 aligns across 7 bases. The germline gives CDR1 KGHSH, CDR2 LQKENI. CDR3 length: 13 amino acids. J gave up 10 bases and V 3 bases, and 6 bases lay outside the gene matches.

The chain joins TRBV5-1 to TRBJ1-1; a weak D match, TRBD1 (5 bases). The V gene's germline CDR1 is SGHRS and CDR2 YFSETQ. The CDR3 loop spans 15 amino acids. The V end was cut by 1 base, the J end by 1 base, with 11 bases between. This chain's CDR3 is CASSLKITGNTEAFF. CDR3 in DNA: TGCGCCAGCAGCTTGAAGATCACAGGGAACACTGAAGCTTTCTTT.

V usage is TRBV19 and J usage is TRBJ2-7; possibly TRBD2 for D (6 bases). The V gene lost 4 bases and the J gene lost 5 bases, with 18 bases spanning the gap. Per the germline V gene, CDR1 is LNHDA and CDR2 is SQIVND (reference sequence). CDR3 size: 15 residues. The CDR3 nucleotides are TGTGCCAGTAGTACTAGGGACTCCCCGGGGGACGAGCAGTACTTC. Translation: CASSTRDSPGDEQYF.

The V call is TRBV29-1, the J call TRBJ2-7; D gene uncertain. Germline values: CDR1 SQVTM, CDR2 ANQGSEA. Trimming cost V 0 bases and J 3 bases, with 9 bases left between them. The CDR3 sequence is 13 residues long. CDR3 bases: TGCAGCGTTGAAGATCCAGACAACTACGAGCAGTACTTC. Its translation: CSVEDPDNYEQYF.

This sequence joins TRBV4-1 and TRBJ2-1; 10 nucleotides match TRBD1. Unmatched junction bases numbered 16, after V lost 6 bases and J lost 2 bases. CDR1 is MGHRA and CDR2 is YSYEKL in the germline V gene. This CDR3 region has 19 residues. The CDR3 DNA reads TGCGCCAGCAGATCCCTAACGCCGGGGACAGGGGAAGCCTACAATGAGCAGTTCTTC. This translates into CASRSLTPGTGEAYNEQFF.

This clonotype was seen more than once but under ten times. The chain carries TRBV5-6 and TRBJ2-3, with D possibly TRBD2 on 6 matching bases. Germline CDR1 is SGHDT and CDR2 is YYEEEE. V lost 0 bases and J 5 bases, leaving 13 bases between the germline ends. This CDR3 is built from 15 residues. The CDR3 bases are TGTGCCAGCAGCTTGGTTAGCGGTCCCGGAGATACGCAGTATTTT. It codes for CASSLVSGPGDTQYF. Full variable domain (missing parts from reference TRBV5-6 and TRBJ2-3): DAGVTQSPTHLIKTRGQQVTLRCSPKSGHDTVSWYQQALGQGPQFIFQYYEEEERQRGNFPDRFSGHQFPNYSSELNVNALLLGDSALYLCASSLVSGPGDTQYFGPGTRLTVL.

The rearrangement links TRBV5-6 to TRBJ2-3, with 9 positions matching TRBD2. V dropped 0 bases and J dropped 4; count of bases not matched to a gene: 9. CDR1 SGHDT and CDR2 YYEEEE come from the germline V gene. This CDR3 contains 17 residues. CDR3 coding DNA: TGTGCCAGCAGCTTGGTAGTTGGCGGGGGGGACGCAGATACGCAGTATTTT. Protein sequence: CASSLVVGGGDADTQYF.

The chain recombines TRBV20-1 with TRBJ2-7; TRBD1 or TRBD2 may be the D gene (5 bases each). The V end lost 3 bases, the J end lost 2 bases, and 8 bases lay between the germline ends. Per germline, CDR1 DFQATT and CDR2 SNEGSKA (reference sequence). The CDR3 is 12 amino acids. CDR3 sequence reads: CSARGPTYEQYF. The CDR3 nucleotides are TGCAGTGCTAGGGGACCCACCTACGAGCAGTACTTC.

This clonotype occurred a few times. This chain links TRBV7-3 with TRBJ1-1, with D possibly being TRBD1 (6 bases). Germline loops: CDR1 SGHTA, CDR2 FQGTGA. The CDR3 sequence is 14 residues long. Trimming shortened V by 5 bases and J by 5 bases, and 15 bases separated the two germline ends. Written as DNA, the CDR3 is TGTGCCAGCAGCCAACAGGGAATGGGGACTGAAGCTTTCTTT. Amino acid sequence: CASSQQGMGTEAFF.